The 23 T cell receptor beta chains below were found in one sample sequenced in a study of control samples from healthy donors and cancer patients. TCRdb's copy holds only in-frame clones and misses some; the assay was immunoSEQ multiplex PCR. The table records tens of thousands of clones, 79% of them present only once. Sample: PBMCs. The receptors shown here come from a man aged 55 to 70 with head and neck cancer.

The J gene is TRBJ2-1, the V gene TRBV6-2 or TRBV6-3; 10 bases align to TRBD2. Germline CDR1 reads MNHEY; CDR2 reads SVGEGT. The J segment lost 9 bases and the V segment lost 6 bases, leaving 5 bases of the junction unmatched. The CDR3 extends over 13 amino acids. The CDR3 loop is CASSLAGVGEQFF. As DNA, the CDR3 is TGTGCCAGCAGCCTAGCGGGAGTGGGTGAGCAGTTCTTC.

This clone was counted between two and nine times. This chain uses TRBV29-1 with TRBJ1-2; possibly TRBD1 for D (6 bases). Trimming cost V 1 base and J 7 bases, with 16 bases left between them. The CDR3 extends over 14 amino acids. In germline, CDR1 is SQVTM, CDR2 ANQGSEA. The CDR3 DNA follows: TGCAGCGTTGAAGGAGCCCAGGGGTGGCTTGGCTACACCTTC. Translated, it gives CSVEGAQGWLGYTF.

In this sample, this clone turned up a few times. V usage is TRBV4-3 and J usage is TRBJ2-1, with TRBD2 identical over 12 bases. The CDR3 is 17 residues long. Losses at the gene ends were 1 base for V and 4 bases for J; bases not matched to a gene: 5. Germline CDR1 reads LGHNA; CDR2 reads YSLEER. This CDR3 reads CASSQGLAGVGYNEQFF. Here the CDR3 DNA reads TGCGCCAGCAGCCAAGGACTAGCGGGAGTGGGTTACAATGAGCAGTTCTTC.

CDR3 nucleotides: TGTGCCAGCAGTCGTAGCGGGACCGGGGAGCTGTTTTTT. Translation gives CASSRSGTGELFF. The rearrangement joins TRBV6-4 to TRBJ2-2; the match to TRBD2 covers 7 bases. The V segment lost 5 bases and the J segment 5 bases; nucleotides outside the gene matches: 2. Germline CDR1 is MRHNA and CDR2 is SNTAGT. The CDR3 consists of 13 residues.

This clone was seen a single time. The chain couples TRBV6-5 to TRBJ2-3; the D gene is possibly TRBD1 (5 bases). The germline V gene encodes CDR1 MNHEY and CDR2 SVGAGI. Between the trimmed V and J ends, which lost 5 bases and 8 bases, there was a span of 20 bases. This CDR3 spans 15 amino acids. Written as DNA, the CDR3 is TGTGCCAGCAGTCAACCCCGGGCAGGGATGGTTACGCAGTATTTT. Translating gives CASSQPRAGMVTQYF.

The chain's CDR3 is CASSPDRGYGANVLTF. CDR3 DNA: TGTGCCAGCAGCCCAGACAGGGGCTACGGGGCCAACGTCCTGACTTTC. The J gene is TRBJ2-6, the V gene TRBV11-1; 8 nucleotides agree with TRBD1. The CDR3 spans 16 residues. V lost 5 bases and J lost 4; bases outside the gene matches: 7. The germline V gene has CDR1 SGHAT and CDR2 FQDESV (reference sequence).

This clone has just a few counts. J is TRBJ1-2 and V is TRBV5-1, with a tentative D call TRBD1 (6 bases). Trimming took off 4 bases at V and 7 bases at J, with 14 bases between the two ends. From germline, CDR1 is SGHRS and CDR2 YFSETQ. CDR3 length: 13 amino acids. In DNA, the CDR3 is TGCGCCAGCAGCGAGGAGGCAGGGGTTGGCTACACCTTC. Its protein is CASSEEAGVGYTF.

This clone appeared once. This rearrangement joins TRBV29-1 to TRBJ2-2; TRBD2 might be the D (6 bases). The CDR3 totals 14 residues. V lost 6 bases to trimming and J lost 0 bases, with 11 bases between them. Germline V gene sequence: CDR1 SQVTM, CDR2 ANQGSEA. The CDR3 protein is CSVAAGTNTGELFF. The CDR3 bases are TGCAGCGTAGCGGCGGGGACGAACACCGGGGAGCTGTTTTTT.

The chain links TRBV5-1 to TRBJ2-1, with 11 nucleotides matching TRBD1. The CDR3 runs to 16 residues. Germline CDR1 and CDR2: SGHRS and YFSETQ. V lost 4 bases, J lost 2 bases, and 5 bases stayed unmatched. For the CDR3, the DNA is TGCGCCAGCAGCGGACGGACAGGGGGCGCCTACAATGAGCAGTTCTTC. It codes for CASSGRTGGAYNEQFF.

The gene calls are TRBV6-1 and TRBJ2-7; D is uncertain. The CDR3 runs to 15 residues. Germline V gene lookup returns CDR1 MNHNS and CDR2 SASEGT. Trimming pared 0 bases from V and 0 bases from J, leaving 9 bases between. The CDR3, as DNA: TGTGCCAGCAGTGAAGCCCATCAGAGCTCCTACGAGCAGTACTTC. Translated: CASSEAHQSSYEQYF.

The V gene is TRBV28, the J gene TRBJ1-2; D might be TRBD1 (6 bases). V dropped 5 bases and J dropped 7 bases, with 11 bases sitting between them. Germline V CDR1 and CDR2: MDHEN, SYDVKM. There are 12 residues in the CDR3. The CDR3 sequence is CASSPNRAGYTF. In DNA, the CDR3 is TGTGCCAGCAGTCCCAACAGGGCTGGCTACACCTTC.

This clone appeared a single time. The chain employs TRBV7-2 and TRBJ1-5; the D is unclear. Germline CDR1 SGHTA, CDR2 FQGNSA. V gave up 5 bases and J gave up 0 bases, with 11 bases separating them. The CDR3 consists of 15 residues. CDR3 in DNA: TGTGCCAGCAGCCCCCGCGTCGGTAGCAATCAGCCCCAGCATTTT. Protein: CASSPRVGSNQPQHF.

The rearrangement joins TRBV29-1 to TRBJ2-3; no reliable D call. Deletions cut 2 bases from V and 3 bases from J, with 6 bases between. CDR3 length equals 12 residues. CDR1 and CDR2 (germline): SQVTM, ANQGSEA. The CDR3 region is CSVEKDTDTQYF. As DNA, the CDR3 is TGCAGCGTTGAAAAGGATACAGATACGCAGTATTTT.

This chain links TRBV5-1 with TRBJ1-1; unclear D gene. Looked up from germline, CDR1 is SGHRS and CDR2 is YFSETQ. V lost 2 bases, J lost 1 base, and 6 bases lay in between. This CDR3 region has 13 residues. CDR3 DNA: TGCGCCAGCAGCTTAACCCCGAACACTGAAGCTTTCTTT. Translating it yields CASSLTPNTEAFF.

The rearrangement links TRBV7-8 to TRBJ1-1; D is uncertain. V lost 5 bases and J 4 bases, leaving 11 bases between the germline ends. This CDR3 contains 13 residues. CDR1 is SGHVS, CDR2 FQNEAQ, per germline. This CDR3 is CASSEQQFTEAFF. CDR3 DNA sequence: TGTGCCAGCAGCGAACAGCAATTCACTGAAGCTTTCTTT.

The V call is TRBV7-2, the J call TRBJ2-2; 10 bases are shared with TRBD2. From germline, CDR1 is SGHTA and CDR2 FQGNSA. The CDR3 runs to 16 residues. After removal of 5 bases from V and 7 bases from J, the junction contained 10 bases not matched to a gene. CDR3: CASSRQPSGSSGELFF. CDR3 DNA sequence: TGTGCCAGCAGCCGCCAACCTAGCGGGAGCAGCGGGGAGCTGTTTTTT. The entire variable domain, with the rest obtained from reference TRBV7-2 and TRBJ2-2, is as follows: GAGVSQSPSNKVTEKGKDVELRCDPISGHTALYWYRQSLGQGLEFLIYFQGNSAPDKSGLPSDRFSAERTGGSVSTLTIQRTQQEDSAVYLCASSRQPSGSSGELFFGEGSRLTVL.

The genes are TRBV29-1 and TRBJ2-7; 8 bases are shared with TRBD1. The germline gives CDR1 SQVTM, CDR2 ANQGSEA. The CDR3 sequence is 15 residues long. V was clipped by 6 bases and J by 6 bases; unmatched bases: 16. The CDR3 region has the DNA TGCAGCGTCGCAGGACAGGGTGGTACGTGGGGCGAGCAGTACTTC. It encodes CSVAGQGGTWGEQYF.

A few counts support this clone. The rearrangement joins TRBV24-1 to TRBJ1-5; 7 positions agree with TRBD1. Losses at the gene ends were 6 bases for V and 7 bases for J; bases not matched to a gene: 5. This CDR3 contains 13 residues. From germline, CDR1 is KGHDR and CDR2 SFDVKD. As DNA, the CDR3 is TGTGCCACCAGTTCCACAGGGGAGCAGCCCCAGCATTTT. It is translated as CATSSTGEQPQHF.

This clone came up a few times. The gene calls are TRBV7-2 and TRBJ2-3; D possibly matches TRBD1 or TRBD2 (5 bases each). Germline lookup yields CDR1 SGHTA and CDR2 FQGNSA. V lost 5 bases and J 3 bases, leaving 15 bases between the germline ends. The CDR3 covers 15 residues. The CDR3, as DNA: TGTGCCAGCAGCCCTCGGGGCCGGGCGACAGATACGCAGTATTTT. Protein: CASSPRGRATDTQYF. Full variable domain (rest looked up from reference TRBV7-2 and TRBJ2-3): GAGVSQSPSNKVTEKGKDVELRCDPISGHTALYWYRQSLGQGLEFLIYFQGNSAPDKSGLPSDRFSAERTGGSVSTLTIQRTQQEDSAVYLCASSPRGRATDTQYFGPGTRLTVL.

There are a few counts of this clone. This chain links TRBV7-9 with TRBJ2-1; 8 nucleotides agree with TRBD2. CDR1 is SEHNR and CDR2 is FQNEAQ in the germline V gene (reference sequence). Trimming at V came to 5 bases and at J to 5 bases, leaving 11 bases not matched to a gene. This CDR3 comprises 16 residues. The CDR3 DNA follows: TGTGCCAGCAGCCCGCCGCAGCGGGGGCTGCACAATGAGCAGTTCTTC. This gives the protein CASSPPQRGLHNEQFF.

This clone turned up a few times. V and J are TRBV30 and TRBJ1-1, with a weak D call TRBD1 (5 bases). Germline-derived CDR1 and CDR2 are GTSNPN and SVGIG (reference sequence). The CDR3 runs to 13 residues. V dropped 3 bases and J dropped 7 bases, with 15 bases sitting between them. CDR3 loop: CAWSLSRDLEAFF. The CDR3 DNA reads TGTGCCTGGAGCTTGTCCCGGGACCTTGAAGCTTTCTTT.

The rearrangement links TRBV19 to TRBJ1-6, with 7 bases that match TRBD1. The germline CDR1 and CDR2 sequences are LNHDA and SQIVND (reference sequence). The trim removed 7 bases at V and 7 bases at J, leaving 7 bases unmatched. This CDR3 region has 14 residues. CDR3 loop: CASKTGTENSPLHF. DNA for the CDR3: TGTGCCAGTAAGACCGGGACAGAAAATTCACCCCTCCACTTT. Based on the CDR3 plus reference TRBV19 and TRBJ1-6, the full variable domain is DGGITQSPKYLFRKEGQNVTLSCEQNLNHDAMYWYRQDPGQGLRLIYYSQIVNDFQKGDIAEGYSVSREKKESFPLTVTSAQKNPTAFYLCASKTGTENSPLHFGNGTRLTVT.

The genes are TRBV28 and TRBJ2-3, with D unresolved. Per the germline V gene, CDR1 is MDHEN and CDR2 is SYDVKM. Trimming took 3 bases from V and 2 from J, leaving 12 bases between them. This CDR3 spans 15 amino acids. The CDR3 loop is CASSFWSETTDTQYF. CDR3 nucleotides: TGTGCCAGCAGTTTCTGGTCAGAGACCACAGATACGCAGTATTTT.